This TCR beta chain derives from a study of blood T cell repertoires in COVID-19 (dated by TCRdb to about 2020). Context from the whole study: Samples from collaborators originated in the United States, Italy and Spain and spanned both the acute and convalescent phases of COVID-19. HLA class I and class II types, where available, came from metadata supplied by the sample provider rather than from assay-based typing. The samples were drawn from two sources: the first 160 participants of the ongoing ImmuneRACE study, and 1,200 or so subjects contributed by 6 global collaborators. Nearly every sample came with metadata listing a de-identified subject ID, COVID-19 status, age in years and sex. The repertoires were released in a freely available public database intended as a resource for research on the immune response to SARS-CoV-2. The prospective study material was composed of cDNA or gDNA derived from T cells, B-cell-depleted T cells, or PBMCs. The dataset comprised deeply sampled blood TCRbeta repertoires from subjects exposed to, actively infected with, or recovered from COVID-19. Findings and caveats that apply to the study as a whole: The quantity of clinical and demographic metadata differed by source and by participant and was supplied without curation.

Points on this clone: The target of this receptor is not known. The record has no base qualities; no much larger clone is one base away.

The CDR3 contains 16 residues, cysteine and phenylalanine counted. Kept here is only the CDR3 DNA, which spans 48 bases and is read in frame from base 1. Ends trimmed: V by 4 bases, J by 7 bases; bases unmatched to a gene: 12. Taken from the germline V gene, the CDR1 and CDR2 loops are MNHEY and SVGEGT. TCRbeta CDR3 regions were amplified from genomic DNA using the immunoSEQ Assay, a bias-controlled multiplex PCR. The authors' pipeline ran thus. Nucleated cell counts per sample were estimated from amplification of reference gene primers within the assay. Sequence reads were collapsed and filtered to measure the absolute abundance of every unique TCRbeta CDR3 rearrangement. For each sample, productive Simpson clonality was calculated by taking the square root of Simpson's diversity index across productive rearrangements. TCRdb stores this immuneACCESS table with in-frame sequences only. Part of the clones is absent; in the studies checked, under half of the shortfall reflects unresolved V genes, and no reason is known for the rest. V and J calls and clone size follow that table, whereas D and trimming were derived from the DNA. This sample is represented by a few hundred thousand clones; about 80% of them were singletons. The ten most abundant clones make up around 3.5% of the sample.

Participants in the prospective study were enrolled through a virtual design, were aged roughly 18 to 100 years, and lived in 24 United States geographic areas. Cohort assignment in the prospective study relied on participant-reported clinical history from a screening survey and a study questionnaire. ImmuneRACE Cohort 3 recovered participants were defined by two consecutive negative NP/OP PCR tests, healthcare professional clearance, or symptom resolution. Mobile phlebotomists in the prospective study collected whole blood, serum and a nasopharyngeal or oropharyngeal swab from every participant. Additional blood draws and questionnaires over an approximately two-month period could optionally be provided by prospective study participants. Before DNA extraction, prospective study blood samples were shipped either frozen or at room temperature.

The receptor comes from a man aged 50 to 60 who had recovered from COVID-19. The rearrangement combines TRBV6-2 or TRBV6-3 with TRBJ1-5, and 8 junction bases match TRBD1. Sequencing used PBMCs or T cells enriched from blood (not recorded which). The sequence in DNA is TGTGCCAGCAGTTTCGATTTGGACAGGGAAAGGCAGCCCCAGCATTTT. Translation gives CASSFDLDRERQPQHF.